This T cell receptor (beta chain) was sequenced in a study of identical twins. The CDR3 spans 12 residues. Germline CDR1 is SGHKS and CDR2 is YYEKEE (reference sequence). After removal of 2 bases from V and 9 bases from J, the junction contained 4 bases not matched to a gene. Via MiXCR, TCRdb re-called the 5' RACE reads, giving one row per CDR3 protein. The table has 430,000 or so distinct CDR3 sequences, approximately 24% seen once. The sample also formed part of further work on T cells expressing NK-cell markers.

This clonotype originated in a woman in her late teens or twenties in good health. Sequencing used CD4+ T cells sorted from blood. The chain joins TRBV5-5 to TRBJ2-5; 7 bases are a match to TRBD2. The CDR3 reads CASSFGLAAQYF. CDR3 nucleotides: TGTGCCAGCAGCTTTGGCCTAGCGGCCCAGTACTTC. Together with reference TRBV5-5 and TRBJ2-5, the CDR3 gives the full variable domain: DAGVTQSPTHLIKTRGQQVTLRCSPISGHKSVSWYQQVLGQGPQFIFQYYEKEERGRGNFPDRFSARQFPNYSSELNVNALLLGDSALYLCASSFGLAAQYFGPGTRLLVL.